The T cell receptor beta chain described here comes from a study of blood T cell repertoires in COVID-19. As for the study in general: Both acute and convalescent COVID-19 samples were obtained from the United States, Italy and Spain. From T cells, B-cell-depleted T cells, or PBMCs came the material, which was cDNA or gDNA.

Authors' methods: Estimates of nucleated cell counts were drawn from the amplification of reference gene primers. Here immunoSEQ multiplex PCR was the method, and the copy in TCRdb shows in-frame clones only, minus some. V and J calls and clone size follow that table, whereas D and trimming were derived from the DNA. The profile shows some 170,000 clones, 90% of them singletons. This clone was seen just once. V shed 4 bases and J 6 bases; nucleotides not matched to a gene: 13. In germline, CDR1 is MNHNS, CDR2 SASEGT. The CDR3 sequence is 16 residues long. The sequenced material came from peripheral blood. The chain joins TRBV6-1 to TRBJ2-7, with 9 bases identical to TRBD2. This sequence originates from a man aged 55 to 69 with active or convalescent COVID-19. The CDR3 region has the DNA TGTGCCAGCAGTGCCCAGGGGCTAGCGGGAAAAGGCGAGCAGTACTTC. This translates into CASSAQGLAGKGEQYF.